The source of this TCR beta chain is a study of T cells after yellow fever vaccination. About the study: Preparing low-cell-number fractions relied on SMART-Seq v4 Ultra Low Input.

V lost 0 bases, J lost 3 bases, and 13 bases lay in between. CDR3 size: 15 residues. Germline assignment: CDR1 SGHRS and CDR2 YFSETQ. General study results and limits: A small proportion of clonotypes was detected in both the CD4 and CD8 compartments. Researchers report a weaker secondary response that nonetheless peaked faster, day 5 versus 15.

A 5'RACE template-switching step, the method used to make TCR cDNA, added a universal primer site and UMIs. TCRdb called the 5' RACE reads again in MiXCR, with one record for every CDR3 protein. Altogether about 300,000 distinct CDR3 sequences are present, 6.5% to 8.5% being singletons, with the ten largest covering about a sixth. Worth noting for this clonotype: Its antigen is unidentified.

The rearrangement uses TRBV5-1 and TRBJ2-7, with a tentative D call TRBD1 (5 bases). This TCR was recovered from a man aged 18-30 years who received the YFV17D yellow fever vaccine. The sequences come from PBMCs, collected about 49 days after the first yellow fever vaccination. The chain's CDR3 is CASSLGGGVGYEQYF. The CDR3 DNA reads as TGCGCCAGCAGCTTGGGGGGCGGCGTGGGCTACGAGCAGTACTTC.